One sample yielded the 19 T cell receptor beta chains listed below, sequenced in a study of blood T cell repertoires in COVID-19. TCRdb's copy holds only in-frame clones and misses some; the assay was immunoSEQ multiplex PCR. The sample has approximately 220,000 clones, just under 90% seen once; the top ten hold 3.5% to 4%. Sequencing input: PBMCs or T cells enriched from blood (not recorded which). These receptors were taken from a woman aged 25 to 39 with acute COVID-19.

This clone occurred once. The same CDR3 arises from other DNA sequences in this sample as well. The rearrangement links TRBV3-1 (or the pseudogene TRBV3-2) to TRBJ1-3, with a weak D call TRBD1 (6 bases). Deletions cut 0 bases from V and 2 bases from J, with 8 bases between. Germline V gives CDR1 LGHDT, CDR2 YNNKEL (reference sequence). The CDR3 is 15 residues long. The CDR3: CASSQDRGAGNTIYF. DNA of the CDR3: TGTGCCAGCAGCCAAGACAGGGGAGCTGGAAACACCATATATTTT.

The CDR3 spells CASSLSTQGAGTNQPQHF. CDR3 nucleotides: TGTGCCAGCAGCCTGAGCACACAGGGGGCGGGTACCAATCAGCCCCAGCATTTT. The gene calls are TRBV7-8 and TRBJ1-5, with 9 bases lining up with TRBD1. V shed 5 bases, J shed 3 bases, and the junction held 14 bases outside the gene matches. Germline V gene data show CDR1 as SGHVS and CDR2 as FQNEAQ. The CDR3 runs 18 residues.

CDR3 region: CATSRSTGGDYNEQFF. CDR3 nucleotide sequence: TGTGCCACCAGCAGATCTACAGGGGGTGATTACAATGAGCAGTTCTTC. The V gene is TRBV15, the J gene TRBJ2-1; 8 bases align to TRBD1. This CDR3 contains 16 residues. The V and J ends lost 2 bases and 4 bases, in that order; junction bases with no gene match: 7. The germline V gene encodes CDR1 LNHNV and CDR2 YYDKDF (reference sequence).

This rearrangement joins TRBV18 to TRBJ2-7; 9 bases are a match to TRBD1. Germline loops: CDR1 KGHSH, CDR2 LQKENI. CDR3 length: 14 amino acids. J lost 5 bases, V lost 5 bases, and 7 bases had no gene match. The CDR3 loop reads CASSISTGGHEQYF. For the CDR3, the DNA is TGTGCCAGCTCAATATCCACAGGGGGCCACGAGCAGTACTTC.

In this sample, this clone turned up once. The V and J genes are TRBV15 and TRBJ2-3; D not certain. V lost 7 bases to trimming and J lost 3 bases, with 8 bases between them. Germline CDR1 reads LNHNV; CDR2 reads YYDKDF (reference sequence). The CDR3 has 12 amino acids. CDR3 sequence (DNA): TGTGCCACCACCTCGGGTACAGATACGCAGTATTTT. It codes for CATTSGTDTQYF.

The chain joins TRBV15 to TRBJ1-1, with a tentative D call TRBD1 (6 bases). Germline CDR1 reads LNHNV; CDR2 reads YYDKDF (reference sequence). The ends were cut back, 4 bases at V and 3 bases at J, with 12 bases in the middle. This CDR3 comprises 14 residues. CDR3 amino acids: CATSTLGGDTEAFF. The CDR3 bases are TGTGCCACCAGCACCCTAGGGGGGGACACTGAAGCTTTCTTT.

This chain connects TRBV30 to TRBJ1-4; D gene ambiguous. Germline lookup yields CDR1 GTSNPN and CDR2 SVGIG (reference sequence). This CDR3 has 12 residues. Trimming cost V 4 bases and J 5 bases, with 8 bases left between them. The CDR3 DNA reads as TGTGCCTGGACAGTCGGGAATGAAAAACTGTTTTTT. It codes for CAWTVGNEKLFF.

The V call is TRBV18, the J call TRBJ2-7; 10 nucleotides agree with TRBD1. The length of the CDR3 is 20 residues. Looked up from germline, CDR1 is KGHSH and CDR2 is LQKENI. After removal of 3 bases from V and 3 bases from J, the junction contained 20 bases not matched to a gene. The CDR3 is CASSPSSPGQGNKGVYEQYF. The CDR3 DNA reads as TGTGCCAGCTCACCGAGCTCGCCGGGACAGGGGAATAAAGGGGTCTACGAGCAGTACTTC.

The DNA for the CDR3 is TGTGCCAGCAGGCCGAGACTAGCGAGACAAGAGACCCAGTACTTC. As protein: CASRPRLARQETQYF. V usage is TRBV6-5 and J usage is TRBJ2-5, with 8 bases identical to TRBD2. The CDR3 loop spans 15 amino acids. Unmatched junction bases numbered 8, after V lost 6 bases and J lost 2 bases. The germline CDR1 and CDR2 sequences are MNHEY and SVGAGI.

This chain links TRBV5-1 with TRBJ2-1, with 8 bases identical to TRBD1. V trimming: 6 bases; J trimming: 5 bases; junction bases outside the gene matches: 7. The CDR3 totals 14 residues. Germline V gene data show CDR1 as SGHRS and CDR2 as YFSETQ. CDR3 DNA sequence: TGCGCCAGCACAGGACAGGGTTTCCACAATGAGCAGTTCTTC. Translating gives CASTGQGFHNEQFF.

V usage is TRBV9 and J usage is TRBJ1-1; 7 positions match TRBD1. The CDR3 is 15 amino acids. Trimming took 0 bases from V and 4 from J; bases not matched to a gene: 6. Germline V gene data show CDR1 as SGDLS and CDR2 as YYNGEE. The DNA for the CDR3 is TGTGCCAGCAGCGTAGTTCCTCCAGGGGGCACTGAAGCTTTCTTT. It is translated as CASSVVPPGGTEAFF.

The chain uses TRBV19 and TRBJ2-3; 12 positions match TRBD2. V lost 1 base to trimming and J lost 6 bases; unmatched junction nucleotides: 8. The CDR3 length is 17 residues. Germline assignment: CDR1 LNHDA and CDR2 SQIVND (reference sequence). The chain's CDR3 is CASSIVVGLAGTDTQYF. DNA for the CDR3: TGTGCCAGTAGTATAGTCGTCGGACTAGCGGGGACGGATACGCAGTATTTT.

CDR3 protein: CASTIPSGGYPNTGELFF. DNA of the CDR3: TGTGCCAGTACCATACCCTCGGGGGGCTACCCAAACACCGGGGAGCTGTTTTTT. The rearrangement uses TRBV19 and TRBJ2-2; possible D gene TRBD2, 7 bases. Trimming pared 7 bases from V and 2 bases from J, leaving 23 bases between. The CDR3 has 18 amino acids. Looked up from germline, CDR1 is LNHDA and CDR2 is SQIVND (reference sequence).

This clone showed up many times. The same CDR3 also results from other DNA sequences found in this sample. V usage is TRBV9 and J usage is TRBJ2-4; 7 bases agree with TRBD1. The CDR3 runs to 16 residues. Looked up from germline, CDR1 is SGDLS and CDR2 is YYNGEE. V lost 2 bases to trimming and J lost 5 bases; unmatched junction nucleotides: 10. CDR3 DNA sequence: TGTGCCAGCAGCGTCGGGACAGAGTCTCGGGAAAACATTCAGTACTTC. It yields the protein CASSVGTESRENIQYF.

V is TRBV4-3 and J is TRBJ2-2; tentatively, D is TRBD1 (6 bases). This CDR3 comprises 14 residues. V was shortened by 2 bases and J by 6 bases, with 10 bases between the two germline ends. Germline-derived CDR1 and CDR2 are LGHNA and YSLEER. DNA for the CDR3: TGCGCCAGCAGCCAAACAGGGACCCCCGGGGAGCTGTTTTTT. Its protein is CASSQTGTPGELFF.

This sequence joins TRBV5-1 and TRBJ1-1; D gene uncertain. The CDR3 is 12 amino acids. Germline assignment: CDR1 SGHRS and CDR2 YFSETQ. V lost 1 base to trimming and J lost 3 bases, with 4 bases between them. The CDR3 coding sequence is TGCGCCAGCAGCTTGCCTGACACTGAAGCTTTCTTT. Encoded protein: CASSLPDTEAFF.

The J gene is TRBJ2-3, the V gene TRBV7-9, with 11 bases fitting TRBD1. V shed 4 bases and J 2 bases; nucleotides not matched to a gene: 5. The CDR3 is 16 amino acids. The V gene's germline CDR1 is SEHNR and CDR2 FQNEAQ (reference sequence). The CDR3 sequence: CASSWGQGVLTDTQYF. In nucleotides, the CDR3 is TGTGCCAGCAGCTGGGGACAGGGGGTCCTCACAGATACGCAGTATTTT.

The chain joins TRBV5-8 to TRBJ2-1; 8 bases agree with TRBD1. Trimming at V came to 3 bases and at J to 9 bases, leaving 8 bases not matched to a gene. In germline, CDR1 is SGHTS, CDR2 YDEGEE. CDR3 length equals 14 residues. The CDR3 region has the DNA TGTGCCAGCAGCTCTGGACAGGGAGTATCTGAGCAGTTCTTC. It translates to CASSSGQGVSEQFF.

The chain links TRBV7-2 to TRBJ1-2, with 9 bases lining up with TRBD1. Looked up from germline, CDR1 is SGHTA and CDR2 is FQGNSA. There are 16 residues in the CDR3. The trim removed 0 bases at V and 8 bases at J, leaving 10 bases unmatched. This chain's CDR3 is CASSLAMGQGINGYTF. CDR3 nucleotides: TGTGCCAGCAGCTTAGCAATGGGACAGGGTATTAACGGCTACACCTTC.